This record looks at one T cell receptor (beta chain) sequence and its context. This clonotype was counted at least ten times. No antigen is known for it. No quality values exist for individual bases; no much larger clone is one base distant. The data originate from a study of T cells after yellow fever vaccination (dated by TCRdb to between 2019 and 2020). Background for the entire study: The SMART-Seq v4 Ultra Low Input RNA kit was used to prepare libraries from fractions with low cell numbers. Two healthy male donors made up the cohort, one aged 18 to 29 years and the other aged 30 to 39 years. Blood samples were taken at several timepoints before and after primary and secondary immunization, and bulk PBMC replicates and cell subsets were isolated. To follow T-cell clones before and after both primary and booster YFV17D yellow fever vaccination, bulk TCR alpha and beta repertoires underwent longitudinal sequencing. What the research found in general, with its limitations: A small fraction of clonotypes showed up in both the CD4 and CD8 compartments, probably as a result of convergent recombination. After the booster, most of the clones that had expanded following primary vaccination were detected again (roughly 96% of CD4 and 88% of CD8), which suggests that memory was broadly maintained. Computational filtering was required because FACS-sorted repertoires could contain abundant contaminating clonotypes from the bulk population. The study included only a couple of donors, which limits how far the findings can be generalized. The secondary T-cell response was found to be weaker but faster than the primary response, with a peak reached on day 5 rather than on day 15.

The treatment or condition label corresponds to: live attenuated yellow fever vaccine strain. A standard Ficoll-Paque protocol was used to isolate PBMCs from peripheral blood. Dynabeads CD4 and CD8 positive selection kits were used to isolate the CD4 and CD8 T-cell fractions. RNA was extracted with TriZol from bulk PBMCs, CD4 and CD8 fractions, and dextramer-positive and dextramer-negative fractions. Synthesis of TCR cDNA relied on 5'RACE template switching, a step that introduced a universal primer site along with unique molecular identifiers. cDNA synthesis was primed from both the TCR alpha and TCR beta constant segments. Library amplification used two PCR steps, and the second PCR step added sample barcodes and sequencing adapters. Sequencing of libraries was done on Illumina HiSeq 2500 (2x100 bp) or NovaSeq (2x150 bp). Per the authors' processing: MIGEC was used to demultiplex reads and collapse the reads into UMI consensus sequences, and MiXCR was used for V(D)J alignment. Using edgeR on replicate PBMC samples, clonotypes were called vaccine-responding if FDR was below 0.01 and the log2 fold change was above 5 up to day 15. Each bulk clonotype received a CD4 or CD8 identity based on whether the sequenced CD4 or CD8 repertoire contained that clonotype at higher abundance. The public reads were reanalyzed by TCRdb: fastp trimming at Q25, MiXCR alignment, in-frame beta chains only. Every distinct CDR3 protein forms one entry, paired with its most common genes and DNA. It is TCRdb's table, rather than the study itself, that gives the V and J calls and clone size. The sample table contains about 68,000 distinct CDR3 sequences; only one count was recorded for about 6.5% of them. The top ten clonotypes cover 37% of the sample.

Sequencing used CD8+ T cells sorted from PBMCs, obtained 45 days after the first yellow fever vaccination. This TCR came from a man in his late teens or twenties who received the YFV17D yellow fever vaccine.

The sequenced DNA: TGTGCCAGCAGCTTGAGCAGGCCTTCGGTCTCCTATAATTCACCCCTCCACTTT. Its protein reads: CASSLSRPSVSYNSPLHF. Rearrangement joined TRBV5-6 to TRBJ1-6; there is no confident call for the D gene. Sequences SGHDT (CDR1) and YYEEEE (CDR2) are obtained from the germline V gene. From the cysteine through the phenylalanine, the CDR3 covers 18 amino acids. Only CDR3 DNA remains: 54 bases, in frame from the first base. V is reduced by 1 base and J by 0 bases, leaving a spacing of 14 bases between them.